This entry describes one T cell receptor (beta chain). Its target is unknown. Using a J-beta primer mix together with a sample-barcoded 5' primer, a second PCR was run for roughly 7 to 12 cycles. A template-switch adaptor with 12 random nucleotides tagged each cDNA molecule. TCRdb fed the 5' RACE reads into MiXCR, producing one record per CDR3 protein. The table records some 640,000 distinct CDR3 sequences, 49% of them present only once. This entry comes from a study of blood T cells in healthy people across ages. About the study: Every two T cells gave about one barcoded beta molecule via template switching.

Germline loops: CDR1 SGDLS, CDR2 YYNGEE. CDR3 size: 14 residues. The V and J ends lost 3 bases and 6 bases respectively, with 15 bases between them. Study-wide findings and caveats: Changes in expanded clonotypes were possibly confounded, as the CMV status of donors was unknown.

This sequence joins TRBV9 and TRBJ1-1; a possible D gene is TRBD1 (6 bases). The source is a woman aged 55-69 years in good health. Specimen: blood. DNA of the CDR3: TGTGCCAGCAGCGGCCACAGGGAGAGCTCTGAAGCTTTCTTT. This encodes CASSGHRESSEAFF.